The present T cell receptor beta chain was sequenced within a study of siplizumab effects on memory and regulatory T cells. Germline assignment: CDR1 SGHRS and CDR2 YFSETQ. With 1 base removed from V and 12 bases from J, the gap between germline ends came to 19 bases. CDR3 size: 15 residues. General study points: A major contribution to the alloresponse seemed to be made by naive T cells, which seemed more diverse than memory cells. A mean of about 70% of mappable alloreactive CD4+ clones were Treg-derived with siplizumab, compared with about 27% in controls. Alloreactive sequences tracing back to unstimulated CD4+ memory cells were significantly reduced by siplizumab.

Remarks on this clone: The antigen remains unidentified.

The assay looked at about 97,000 TCR templates in each sample. Clones were read by immunoSEQ multiplex PCR, and TCRdb kept only the in-frame ones, dropping some. Here the sample spans more than 85,000 clones, roughly 92% being singletons. J is TRBJ1-4 and V is TRBV5-1, with D maybe TRBD1 (6 bases). This clonotype was sampled from a human donor in good health. Material: Tregs sorted from blood. CDR3 in DNA: TGCGCCAGCAGCTTGAGGGGGTCCCCGGGTCAGGAACTGTTTTTT. Translating gives CASSLRGSPGQELFF.